This T cell receptor (beta chain) was identified in a study of beta chain features in type 1 diabetes. Every isolated RNA sample was fully reverse transcribed, so sequencing captured expressed TCRB transcripts. Some clones are missing from TCRdb's copy, which holds only in-frame ones; the method was immunoSEQ multiplex PCR. The sample includes some 220,000 clones, under 13% of them seen just once. The germline gives CDR1 LGHNA, CDR2 YNFKEQ. The CDR3 loop spans 16 amino acids. V was pared by 5 bases and J by 6 bases, with 11 bases of the junction left unmatched. J is TRBJ2-1 and V is TRBV4-2; 9 bases fit TRBD2. The source of this sequence is a man younger than 30 in good health. The source material was central memory CD4+ T cells from blood. CDR3 nucleotides: TGTGCCAGCAGCTTAGGAGGCGGGAGGGCCATCAATGAGCAGTTCTTC. The encoded protein is CASSLGGGRAINEQFF.